This T cell receptor beta chain emerged from a study of regulatory T cells in long-lasting Graves disease. Stated time point: persistent/refractory GD, antithyroid drugs over 5 years with positive TRAb. TCR sequences were obtained from RNA taken from PBMCs. Arm-PCR of CDR3 regions and iRepertoire HTBI primers were the basis on which TCR beta libraries were built. TCRdb reanalysed the multiplex PCR reads using MiXCR and keeps one entry per CDR3 protein. The table has 310,000 or so distinct CDR3 sequences, around a fifth seen once; the top ten hold 29%. Germline loops: CDR1 DFQATT, CDR2 SNEGSKA (reference sequence). This CDR3 has 12 residues. Whole-study findings and limits: There was favoring of TRBV28, TRBJ1-2 and TRBJ2-5 in persistent disease.

This clonotype was picked up a small number of times. The antigen is not known. The specimen was peripheral blood mononuclear cells (PBMCs), collected when the disease was refractory, from a patient treated with antithyroid drugs. The V call is TRBV20-1, the J call TRBJ2-7; 8 bases map to TRBD1. The receptor comes from a female donor with Graves disease. The DNA of the CDR3 is TGCAGCTCTAGGAGACAGGGGCTCGATCAGTACTTC. Amino acids: CSSRRQGLDQYF.